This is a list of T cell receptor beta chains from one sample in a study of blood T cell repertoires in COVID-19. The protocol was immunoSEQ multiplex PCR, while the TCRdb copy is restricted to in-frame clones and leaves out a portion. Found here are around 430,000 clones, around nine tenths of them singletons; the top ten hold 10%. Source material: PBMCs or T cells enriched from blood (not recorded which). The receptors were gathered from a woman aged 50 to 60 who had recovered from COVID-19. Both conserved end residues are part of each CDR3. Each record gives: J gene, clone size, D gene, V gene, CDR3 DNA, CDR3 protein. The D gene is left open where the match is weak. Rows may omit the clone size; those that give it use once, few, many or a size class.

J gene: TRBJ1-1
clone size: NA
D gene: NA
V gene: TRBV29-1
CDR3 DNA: TGCAGCGTAGAAAAAGCTTCTCCTGAAGCTTTCTTT
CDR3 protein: CSVEKASPEAFF

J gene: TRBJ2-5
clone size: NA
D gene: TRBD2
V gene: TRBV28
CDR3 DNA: TGTGCCAGCAGTTCCCCAACTAGCGGGGGGGCCTGGGGTCGGGAGACCCAGTACTTC
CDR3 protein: CASSSPTSGGAWGRETQYF

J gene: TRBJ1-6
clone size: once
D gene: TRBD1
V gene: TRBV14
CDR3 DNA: TGTGCCAGCAGCCTCACCGGGACAGGATCACCCCTCCACTTT
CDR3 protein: CASSLTGTGSPLHF

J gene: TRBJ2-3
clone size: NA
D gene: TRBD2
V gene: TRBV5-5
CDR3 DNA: TGTGCCAGCACCTTCAGCGGGGGGGGCGATACGCAGTATTTT
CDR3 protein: CASTFSGGGDTQYF

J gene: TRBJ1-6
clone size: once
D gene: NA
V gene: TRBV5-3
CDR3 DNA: TGTGCCAGAAGCTTGTTTTTATGGAGTAATTCACCCCTCCACTTT
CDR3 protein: CARSLFLWSNSPLHF

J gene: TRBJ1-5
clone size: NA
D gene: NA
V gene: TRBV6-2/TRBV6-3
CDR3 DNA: TGTGCCAGCAGCCCCGAGCGGGGAAACAGCAATCAGCCCCAGCATTTT
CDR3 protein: CASSPERGNSNQPQHF

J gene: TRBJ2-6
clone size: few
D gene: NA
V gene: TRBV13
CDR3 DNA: TGTGCCAGCCAACGATCGGTCTCTGGGGCCAACGTCCTGACTTTC
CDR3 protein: CASQRSVSGANVLTF

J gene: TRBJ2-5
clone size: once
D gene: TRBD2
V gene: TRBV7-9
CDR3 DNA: TGTGCCAGCAGCCCGGGGCAAGCGGGGCAAGAGACCCAGTACTTC
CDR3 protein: CASSPGQAGQETQYF

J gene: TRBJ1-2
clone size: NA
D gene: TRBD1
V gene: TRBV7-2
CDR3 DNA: TGTGCCAGCAGCCCCGGGCAGGGGGCGAATGGCTACACCTTC
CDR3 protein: CASSPGQGANGYTF

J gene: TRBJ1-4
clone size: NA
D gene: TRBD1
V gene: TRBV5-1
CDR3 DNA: TGCGCCAGCAGCCCCGGGACAGGGGATCGGGGTAATGAAAAACTGTTTTTT
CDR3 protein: CASSPGTGDRGNEKLFF

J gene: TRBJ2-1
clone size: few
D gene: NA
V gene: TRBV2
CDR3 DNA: TGTGCCAGCAGTGAGAAGGGGCCCGGTTACAATGAGCAGTTCTTC
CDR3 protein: CASSEKGPGYNEQFF

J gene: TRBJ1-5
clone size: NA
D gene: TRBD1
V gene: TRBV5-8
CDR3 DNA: TGTGCCAGCAGCTTGGAGCCGCGGACAGGGAAGGGACGGGACAATCAGCCCCAGCATTTT
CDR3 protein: CASSLEPRTGKGRDNQPQHF

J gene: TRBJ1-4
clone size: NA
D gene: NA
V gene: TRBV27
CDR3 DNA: TGTGCCAGCAGGCAACGCTCCAGAAGCGCTTCTGAAAAACTGTTTTTT
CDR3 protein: CASRQRSRSASEKLFF

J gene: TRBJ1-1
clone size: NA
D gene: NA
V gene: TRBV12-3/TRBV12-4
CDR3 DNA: TGTGCCAGCAGTTTAGGAGGGGAAGCTTTCTTT
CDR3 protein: CASSLGGEAFF

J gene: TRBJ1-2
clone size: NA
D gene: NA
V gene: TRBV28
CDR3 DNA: TGTGCCAGCAGTTTAATGGGCATCTATGGCTACACCTTC
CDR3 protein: CASSLMGIYGYTF

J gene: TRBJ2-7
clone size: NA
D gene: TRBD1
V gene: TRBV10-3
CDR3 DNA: TGTGCCATCAGTGAATCAAGGGACAGACGCTACGAGCAGTACTTC
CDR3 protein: CAISESRDRRYEQYF

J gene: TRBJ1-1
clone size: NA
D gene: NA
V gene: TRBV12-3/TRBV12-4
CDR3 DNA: TGTGCCAGCAGTTTTTCATACACTGAAGCTTTCTTT
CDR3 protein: CASSFSYTEAFF

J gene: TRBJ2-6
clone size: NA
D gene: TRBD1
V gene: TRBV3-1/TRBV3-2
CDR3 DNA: TGTGCCAGCAGCCAAGATCTCGGGACAGGGACTCCTGGGGCCAACGTCCTGACTTTC
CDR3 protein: CASSQDLGTGTPGANVLTF

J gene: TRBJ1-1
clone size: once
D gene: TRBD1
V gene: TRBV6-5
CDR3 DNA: TGTGCCAGCAGTTATCCCGGGACAGGGGACACTGAAGCTTTCTTT
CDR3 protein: CASSYPGTGDTEAFF

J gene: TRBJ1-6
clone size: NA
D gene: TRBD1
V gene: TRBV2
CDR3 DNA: TGTGCCAGCAGTGAGGGGGCAGGGGGTTGGTCACCCCTCCACTTT
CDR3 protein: CASSEGAGGWSPLHF

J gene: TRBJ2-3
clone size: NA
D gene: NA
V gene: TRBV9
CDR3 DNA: TGTGCCAGCAGCGTAACAGGGTTCACAGATACGCAGTATTTT
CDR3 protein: CASSVTGFTDTQYF

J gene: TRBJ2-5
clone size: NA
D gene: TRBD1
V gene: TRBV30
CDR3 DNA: TGTGCCTGGAGTAAAGACAGGGGGCGAGTGGAGACCCAGTACTTC
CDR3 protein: CAWSKDRGRVETQYF

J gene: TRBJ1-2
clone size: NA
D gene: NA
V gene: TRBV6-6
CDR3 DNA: TGTGCCAGCTCCAGGGAATATGGCTACACCTTC
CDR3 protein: CASSREYGYTF

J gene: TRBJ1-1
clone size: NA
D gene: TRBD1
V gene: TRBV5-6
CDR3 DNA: TGTGCCAGCAGCTGGGGACAGTCCACTGAAGCTTTCTTT
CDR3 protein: CASSWGQSTEAFF

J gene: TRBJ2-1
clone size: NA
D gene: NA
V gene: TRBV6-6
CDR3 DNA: TGTGCCAGCAGTTCCACCTACAATGAGCAGTTCTTC
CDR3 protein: CASSSTYNEQFF

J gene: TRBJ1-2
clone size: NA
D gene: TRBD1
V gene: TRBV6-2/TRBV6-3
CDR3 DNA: TGTGCCAGCAGCCCGTGGGCAGGGGACAGTGGCTACACCTTC
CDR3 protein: CASSPWAGDSGYTF

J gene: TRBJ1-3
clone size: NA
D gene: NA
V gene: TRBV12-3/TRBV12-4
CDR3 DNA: TGTGCCAGCAGTTTGGAGGGAAACACCATATATTTT
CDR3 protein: CASSLEGNTIYF

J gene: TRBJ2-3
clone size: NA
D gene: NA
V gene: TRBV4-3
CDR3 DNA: TGCGCCAGCAGCCTCGGTTTGAGTCGGGGATTGGGAGATACGCAGTATTTT
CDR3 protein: CASSLGLSRGLGDTQYF

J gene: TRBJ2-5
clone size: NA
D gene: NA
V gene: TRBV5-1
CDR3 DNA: TGCGCCAGCAGCTTGGCCAATGGGCGAGAGACCCAGTACTTC
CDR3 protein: CASSLANGRETQYF

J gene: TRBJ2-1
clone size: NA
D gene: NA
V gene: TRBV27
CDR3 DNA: TGTGCCAGCAGGTCTCAGAATGGCAATGAGCAGTTCTTC
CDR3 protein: CASRSQNGNEQFF

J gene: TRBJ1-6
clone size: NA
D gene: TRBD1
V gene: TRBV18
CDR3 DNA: TGTGCCAGCTCATTACGGGACAGTTATAATTCACCCCTCCACTTT
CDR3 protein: CASSLRDSYNSPLHF

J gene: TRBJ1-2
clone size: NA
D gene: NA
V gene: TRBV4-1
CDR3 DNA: TGCGCCAGCAGCCAAGAAACAGGCCCTAACTATGGCTACACCTTC
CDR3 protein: CASSQETGPNYGYTF

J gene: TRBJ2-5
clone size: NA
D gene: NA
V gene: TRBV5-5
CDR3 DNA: TGTGCCAGCAGCTACAGCCGGTATGAGACCCAGTACTTC
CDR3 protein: CASSYSRYETQYF

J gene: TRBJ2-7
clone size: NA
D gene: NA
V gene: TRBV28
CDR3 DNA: TGTGCCAGCAGTTTATTAGGCCAGGGCGAGGCCCCCTACGAGCAGTACTTC
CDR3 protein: CASSLLGQGEAPYEQYF

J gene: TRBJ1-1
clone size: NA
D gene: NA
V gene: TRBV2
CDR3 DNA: TGTGCCAGCAGTGAGTGGGGGAGGGCTTTCTTT
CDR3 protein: CASSEWGRAFF

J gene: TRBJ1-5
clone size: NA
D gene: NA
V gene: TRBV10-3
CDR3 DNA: TGTGCCACCCAAGGTGGAGGGGATCAGCCCCAGCATTTT
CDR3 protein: CATQGGGDQPQHF

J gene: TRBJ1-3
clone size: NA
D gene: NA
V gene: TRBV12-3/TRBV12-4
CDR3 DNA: TGTGCCAGCAGTTTAACCCCCGGAGACACCATATATTTT
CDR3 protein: CASSLTPGDTIYF

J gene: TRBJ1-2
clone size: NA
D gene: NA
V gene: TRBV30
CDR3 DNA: TGTGCCTGGAGTGGATCACTTAGCTATGGCTACACCTTC
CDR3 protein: CAWSGSLSYGYTF

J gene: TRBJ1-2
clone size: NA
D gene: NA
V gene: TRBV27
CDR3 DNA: TGTGCCAGCAGTCCCTTGGGGCGTGCCCTAAACTATGGCTACACCTTC
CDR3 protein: CASSPLGRALNYGYTF

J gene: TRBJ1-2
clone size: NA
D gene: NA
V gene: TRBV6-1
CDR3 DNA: TGTGCCAGCAGTGAGGCTAGGAGGGGTAAATCCCTCACCTTC
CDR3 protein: CASSEARRGKSLTF

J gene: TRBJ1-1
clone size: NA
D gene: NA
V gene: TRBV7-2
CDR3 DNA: TGTGCCAGCAGCCGGCGGTGGTTTGAGGAAGCTTTCTTT
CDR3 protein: CASSRRWFEEAFF

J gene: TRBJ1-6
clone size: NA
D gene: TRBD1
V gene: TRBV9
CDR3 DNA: TGTGCCAGCAGCGAGGGGACAGGGTACGGTTCACCCCTCCACTTT
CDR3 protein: CASSEGTGYGSPLHF

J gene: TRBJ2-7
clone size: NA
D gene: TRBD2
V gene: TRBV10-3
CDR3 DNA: TGTGCCACCTCGACTAGCGGGCCCTACGAGCAGTACTTC
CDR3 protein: CATSTSGPYEQYF

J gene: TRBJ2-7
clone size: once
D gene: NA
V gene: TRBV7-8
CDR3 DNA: TGTGCCAGCAGCTTACCATACGGCGGGACTTCCTACGAGCAGTACTTC
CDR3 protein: CASSLPYGGTSYEQYF

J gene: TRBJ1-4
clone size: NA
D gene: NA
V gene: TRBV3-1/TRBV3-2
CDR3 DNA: TGTGCCAGCAGCTCCCGGGGGAGGGTCGGTGAAAAACTGTTTTTT
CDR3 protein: CASSSRGRVGEKLFF

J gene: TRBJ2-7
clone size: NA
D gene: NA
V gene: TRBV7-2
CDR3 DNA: TGTGCCAGCAAGAGCGGAGCCTACGAGCAGTACTTC
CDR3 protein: CASKSGAYEQYF

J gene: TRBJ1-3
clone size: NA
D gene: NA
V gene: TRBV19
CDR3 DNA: TGTGCCAGACGGCGCCCAGGCTCTGGAAACACCATATATTTT
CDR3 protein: CARRRPGSGNTIYF

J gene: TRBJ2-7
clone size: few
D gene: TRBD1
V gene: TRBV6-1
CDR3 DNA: TGTGCCAGCAGTGAAGTCGGGTCAGGGGGCTCCATCGAGCAGTACTTC
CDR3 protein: CASSEVGSGGSIEQYF

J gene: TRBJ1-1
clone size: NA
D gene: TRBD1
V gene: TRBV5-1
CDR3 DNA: TGCGCCAGCAGCCCCCCCCAACGACAGGGTCCGGTTGAAGCTTTCTTT
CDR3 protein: CASSPPQRQGPVEAFF

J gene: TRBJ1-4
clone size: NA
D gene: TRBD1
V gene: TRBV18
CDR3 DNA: TGTGCCAGCTCACCTCAGACAGGGTCAACTAATGAAAAACTGTTTTTT
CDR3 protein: CASSPQTGSTNEKLFF

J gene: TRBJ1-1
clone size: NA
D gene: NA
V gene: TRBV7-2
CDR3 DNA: TGTGCCAGCAGCCGGCTCGGACTGAGCAACACTGAAGCTTTCTTT
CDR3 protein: CASSRLGLSNTEAFF

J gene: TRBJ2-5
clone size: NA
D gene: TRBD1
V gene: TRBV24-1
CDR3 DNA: TGTGCCACCAGTGATTTGCAGGACAGGATTCTTCGGGAGACCCAGTACTTC
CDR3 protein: CATSDLQDRILRETQYF

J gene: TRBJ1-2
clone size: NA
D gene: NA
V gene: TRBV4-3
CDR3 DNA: TGCGCCAGCAGCCAAGGCCAAGGGAAGGGGTATCGCTACACCTTC
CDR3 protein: CASSQGQGKGYRYTF

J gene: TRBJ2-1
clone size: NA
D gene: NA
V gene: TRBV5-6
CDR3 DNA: TGTGCCAGCAGCGTACAGGGTAGGGAGCAGTTCTTC
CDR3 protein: CASSVQGREQFF

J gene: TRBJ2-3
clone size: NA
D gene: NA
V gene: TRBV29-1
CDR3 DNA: TGCAGCGTCCACACAGGGCCAGGGACAGATACGCAGTATTTT
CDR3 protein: CSVHTGPGTDTQYF